The source of this T cell receptor (beta chain) is a study of PD-L1 blockade in urothelial cancer. Study information: Dosed intravenously at 1,200 mg every 3 weeks, atezolizumab was initiated by patients at some point between 2012 and 2014. Samples of blood were analyzed 3 weeks (second dose) and 6 weeks after treatment start.

Losses at the gene ends were 5 bases for V and 3 bases for J; bases not matched to a gene: 7. The CDR3 has 15 amino acids. Per germline, CDR1 SEHNR and CDR2 FQNEAQ (reference sequence). Time point of the sample: pretreatment peripheral blood. Enrolled patients showed locally advanced or metastatic urothelial carcinoma. A total of 1 to 8 samples per patient were collected pretreatment and on-treatment. Profiling relied on immunoSEQ multiplex PCR, and the TCRdb table lists in-frame clones only, not all of them. Counted here are 60,000 or so clones, 81% occurring once; the ten biggest clones make up 3.2%.

The gene calls are TRBV7-9 and TRBJ1-2; 9 bases line up with TRBD1. This clonotype originated in a man aged 65-85 years with urothelial cancer. The starting material was PBMCs, obtained around atezolizumab (anti-PD-L1) treatment. The CDR3 protein is CASSLRQGGDYGYTF. The CDR3 region has the DNA TGTGCCAGCAGCCTAAGACAGGGGGGGGACTATGGCTACACCTTC.